What follows are 23 T cell receptor beta chains derived from one specimen sequenced in a study of blood T cell repertoires in COVID-19. Assay used: immunoSEQ multiplex PCR; TCRdb lists only in-frame clones, some missing. The data hold under 350,000 clones, with roughly 80% observed a single time. The sequencing input was peripheral blood. Every receptor here comes from a woman in her fifties or sixties who had recovered from COVID-19.

The rearrangement joins TRBV11-2 to TRBJ2-7, with D perhaps matching TRBD2 (6 bases). The CDR3 runs 12 residues. V lost 3 bases to trimming and J lost 5 bases, with 8 bases between them. Germline CDR1 and CDR2: SGHAT and FQNNGV. Written as DNA, the CDR3 is TGTGCCAGCAGCTTGGAGGGAAACGAGCAGTACTTC. It encodes CASSLEGNEQYF.

V and J are TRBV7-8 and TRBJ2-7; D perhaps matches TRBD2 (5 bases). Per germline, CDR1 SGHVS and CDR2 FQNEAQ. V was clipped by 1 base and J by 1 base, with 8 bases between them. The CDR3 extends over 14 amino acids. The CDR3 is CASSLVGASYEQYF. CDR3 sequence (DNA): TGTGCCAGCAGCTTAGTGGGAGCGTCCTACGAGCAGTACTTC.

The J gene is TRBJ2-7, the V gene TRBV14, with 7 bases aligning to TRBD1. J was trimmed by 5 bases and V by 0 bases; bases with no gene match: 10. Germline V gene lookup returns CDR1 SGHDN and CDR2 FVKESK. The CDR3 length is 16 residues. CDR3 nucleotides: TGTGCCAGCAGCCAAGATCCGAACAGGGGCGGCCACGAGCAGTACTTC. Translation: CASSQDPNRGGHEQYF.

The chain employs TRBV28 and TRBJ1-5; no reliable D call. Germline V gene lookup returns CDR1 MDHEN and CDR2 SYDVKM. This CDR3 has 13 residues. Trimming stripped 6 bases from V and 1 base from J, with 7 bases between. In nucleotides, the CDR3 is TGTGCCAGCAGGCTGACAAGCAATCAGCCCCAGCATTTT. This translates into CASRLTSNQPQHF.

This chain joins TRBV10-3 and TRBJ2-5; D gene unclear. The V and J ends lost 0 bases and 5 bases respectively, with 10 bases between them. Germline V gene sequence: CDR1 ENHRY, CDR2 SYGVKD. The CDR3 spans 14 residues. As DNA, the CDR3 is TGTGCCATCAGTGAGTCGACGCTCGGGGAGACCCAGTACTTC. Its translation: CAISESTLGETQYF.

The gene calls are TRBV9 and TRBJ2-5; the match to TRBD2 covers 10 bases. Germline CDR1 and CDR2: SGDLS and YYNGEE. V shed 3 bases and J 5 bases; nucleotides not matched to a gene: 7. The CDR3 covers 15 residues. The CDR3 protein is CASSALAGGLETQYF. CDR3 in DNA: TGTGCCAGCAGCGCCTTAGCGGGGGGTCTGGAGACCCAGTACTTC.

The gene calls are TRBV2 and TRBJ1-2, with D perhaps TRBD1 (6 bases). This CDR3 spans 12 amino acids. The V gene's germline CDR1 is SNHLY and CDR2 FYNNEI. Trimming cost V 5 bases and J 6 bases, with 10 bases left between them. CDR3 in DNA: TGTGCCAGCAGTATACAGGGCCATGGCTACACCTTC. It yields the protein CASSIQGHGYTF.

This chain connects TRBV27 to TRBJ1-5, with 9 bases identical to TRBD1. The CDR3 runs to 15 residues. Per germline, CDR1 MNHEY and CDR2 SMNVEV (reference sequence). Trimming removed 4 bases from V and 3 bases from J; junction bases left unmatched: 4. In DNA form, the CDR3 reads TGTGCCAGCAGTTCCACAGGGGGCTACAATCAGCCCCAGCATTTT. This gives the protein CASSSTGGYNQPQHF.

This clone has more than one count but fewer than ten. The chain carries TRBV19 and TRBJ1-2; 8 nucleotides match TRBD1. With V trimmed by 4 bases and J by 7 bases, 8 bases remained unmatched. CDR3 length equals 14 residues. Germline V gene data show CDR1 as LNHDA and CDR2 as SQIVND (reference sequence). The CDR3 protein is CASSTPDRDGGYTF. The CDR3 DNA reads TGTGCCAGTAGTACCCCGGACAGGGATGGTGGCTACACCTTC. Full variable domain (missing parts from reference TRBV19 and TRBJ1-2): DGGITQSPKYLFRKEGQNVTLSCEQNLNHDAMYWYRQDPGQGLRLIYYSQIVNDFQKGDIAEGYSVSREKKESFPLTVTSAQKNPTAFYLCASSTPDRDGGYTFGSGTRLTVV.

On this clone itself: Other nucleotide sequences in the sample specify the same CDR3. This rearrangement joins TRBV6-2 or TRBV6-3 to TRBJ2-7; perhaps TRBD2 as D (6 bases). Looked up from germline, CDR1 is MNHEY and CDR2 is SVGEGT. This CDR3 is 14 amino acids long. Deletions cut 2 bases from V and 0 bases from J, with 8 bases between. This CDR3 is CASSYRGNSYEQYF. In DNA, the CDR3 is TGTGCCAGCAGTTACCGGGGGAACTCCTACGAGCAGTACTTC.

V usage is TRBV6-5 and J usage is TRBJ1-1, with TRBD1 matching 8 bases. The CDR3 is 15 amino acids. Losses at the gene ends were 1 base for V and 5 bases for J; bases not matched to a gene: 6. CDR1 MNHEY and CDR2 SVGAGI come from the germline V gene. Here the CDR3 DNA reads TGTGCCAGCAGTTACTTTCAGGGGGCAGGGACTGAAGCTTTCTTT. Residues: CASSYFQGAGTEAFF.

The chain uses TRBV7-2 and TRBJ2-7; TRBD2 matches at 8 bases. The ends lost 4 bases at V and 5 bases at J; junction bases unmatched: 7. Germline loops: CDR1 SGHTA, CDR2 FQGNSA. The CDR3 is 14 amino acids. The CDR3 nucleotides are TGTGCCAGCAGCTGGAGTAGCGGGATGAACGAGCAGTACTTC. It yields the protein CASSWSSGMNEQYF.

This clone occurred a few times. The same CDR3 is also encoded by other DNA sequences in this sample. V gene TRBV11-2 combines with J gene TRBJ2-4; D is undetermined. CDR1 is SGHAT and CDR2 is FQNNGV in the germline V gene. This CDR3 spans 14 amino acids. Trimming left V 1 base short and J 0 bases short, with 4 bases between. This CDR3 reads CASSLALAKNIQYF. The CDR3 nucleotides are TGTGCCAGCAGCTTAGCCTTAGCCAAAAACATTCAGTACTTC.

This clone was detected once. V and J are TRBV2 and TRBJ2-7, with 10 bases lining up with TRBD1. With 6 bases clipped from V and 3 bases from J, the junction kept 5 bases outside the gene matches. The CDR3 spans 14 residues. CDR1 SNHLY and CDR2 FYNNEI come from the germline V gene. The CDR3 region is CASRTGTGDYEQYF. CDR3 in DNA: TGTGCCAGCAGGACCGGGACAGGGGACTACGAGCAGTACTTC. Combining the CDR3 with reference TRBV2 and TRBJ2-7 gives the whole variable domain EPEVTQTPSHQVTQMGQEVILRCVPISNHLYFYWYRQILGQKVEFLVSFYNNEISEKSEIFDDQFSVERPDGSNFTLKIRSTKLEDSAMYFCASRTGTGDYEQYFGPGTRLTVT.

This chain uses TRBV30 with TRBJ1-6; 10 nucleotides agree with TRBD1. Per germline, CDR1 GTSNPN and CDR2 SVGIG (reference sequence). V trimming: 4 bases; J trimming: 8 bases; junction bases outside the gene matches: 5. The CDR3 spans 14 residues. CDR3 in DNA: TGTGCCTGGACCGAGGGGACAGGGGATTCACCCCTCCACTTT. Translating it yields CAWTEGTGDSPLHF.

The rearrangement uses TRBV28 and TRBJ2-3; 7 bases fit TRBD2. Germline CDR1 reads MDHEN; CDR2 reads SYDVKM. The CDR3 length is 14 residues. The trim removed 3 bases at V and 6 bases at J, leaving 6 bases unmatched. The CDR3 DNA is TGTGCCAGCAGTTTCCATAGACTAGCCGATACGCAGTATTTT. This codes for CASSFHRLADTQYF.

This clone has only a few counts. The chain has TRBV28 and TRBJ1-1; a weak D match, TRBD1 (6 bases). The V end was cut by 3 bases, the J end by 7 bases, with 18 bases between. Germline V gives CDR1 MDHEN, CDR2 SYDVKM. The CDR3 runs to 15 residues. CDR3 DNA sequence: TGTGCCAGCAGTTTTTCCGGATTGGGGGGGCTTGAAGCTTTCTTT. Residues: CASSFSGLGGLEAFF.

As to this clone: Distinct nucleotide sequences in the sample also encode this CDR3. CDR3 sequence (DNA): TGTGCCAGCAGGACAGTACAAGAGACCCAGTACTTC. It codes for CASRTVQETQYF. The chain has TRBV6-5 and TRBJ2-5; the D gene is possibly TRBD1 (5 bases). The V end was cut by 6 bases, the J end by 2 bases, with 7 bases between. The CDR3 has 12 residues. The germline V gene encodes CDR1 MNHEY and CDR2 SVGAGI.

The CDR3, as DNA: TGCGCCAGCAGCTCCCGGGCTAGCGGGGGGGCGTCAGAGCAGTACTTC. Encoded protein: CASSSRASGGASEQYF. The gene calls are TRBV4-1 and TRBJ2-7; 12 bases line up with TRBD2. This CDR3 has 16 residues. Trimming took 5 bases from V and 7 from J; bases not matched to a gene: 12. From germline, CDR1 is MGHRA and CDR2 YSYEKL.

The chain has TRBV5-1 and TRBJ2-3, with a tentative D call TRBD1 (6 bases). The CDR3 loop spans 16 amino acids. V lost 4 bases, J lost 6 bases, and 21 bases lay in between. Germline V gene sequence: CDR1 SGHRS, CDR2 YFSETQ. CDR3: CASSIWTVSLGDTQYF. As DNA, the CDR3 is TGCGCCAGCAGCATATGGACAGTATCCCTTGGGGATACGCAGTATTTT.

This chain joins TRBV28 and TRBJ2-3, with TRBD1 identical over 7 bases. The CDR3 has 15 amino acids. The ends lost 10 bases at V and 6 bases at J; junction bases unmatched: 16. In germline, CDR1 is MDHEN, CDR2 SYDVKM. The CDR3 spells CAIQGGSPGGDTQYF. CDR3 DNA: TGTGCCATCCAAGGGGGCTCTCCCGGTGGGGATACGCAGTATTTT.

The chain combines TRBV3-1 (or the pseudogene TRBV3-2) with TRBJ1-6, with D maybe TRBD1 (6 bases). Trimming took 2 bases from V and 5 from J, leaving 10 bases between them. This CDR3 spans 15 amino acids. Germline CDR1 is LGHDT and CDR2 is YNNKEL (reference sequence). The CDR3 protein is CASSQRTANNSPLHF. Written as DNA, the CDR3 is TGTGCCAGCAGCCAACGGACAGCGAATAATTCACCCCTCCACTTT.

The chain recombines TRBV5-1 with TRBJ2-4; 8 bases map to TRBD2. Germline V lookup: CDR1 SGHRS, CDR2 YFSETQ. With 0 bases clipped from V and 0 bases from J, the junction kept 8 bases outside the gene matches. This CDR3 spans 18 amino acids. The CDR3 loop reads CASSLVPSGGLAKNIQYF. CDR3 nucleotide sequence: TGCGCCAGCAGCTTGGTGCCCAGCGGGGGACTAGCCAAAAACATTCAGTACTTC.